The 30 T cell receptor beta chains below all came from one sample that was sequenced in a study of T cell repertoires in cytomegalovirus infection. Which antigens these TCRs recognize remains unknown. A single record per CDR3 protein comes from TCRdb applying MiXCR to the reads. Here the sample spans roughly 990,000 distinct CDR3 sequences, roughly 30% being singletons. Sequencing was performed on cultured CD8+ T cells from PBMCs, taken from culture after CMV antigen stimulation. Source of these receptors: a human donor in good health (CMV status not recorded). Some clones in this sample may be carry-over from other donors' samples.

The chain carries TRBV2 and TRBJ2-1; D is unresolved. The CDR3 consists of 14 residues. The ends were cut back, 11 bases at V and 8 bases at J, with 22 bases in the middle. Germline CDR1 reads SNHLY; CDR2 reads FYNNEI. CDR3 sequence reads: CAGTDSVRGHEQFF. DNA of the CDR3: TGTGCCGGCACCGACTCGGTGAGAGGCCATGAGCAGTTCTTC.

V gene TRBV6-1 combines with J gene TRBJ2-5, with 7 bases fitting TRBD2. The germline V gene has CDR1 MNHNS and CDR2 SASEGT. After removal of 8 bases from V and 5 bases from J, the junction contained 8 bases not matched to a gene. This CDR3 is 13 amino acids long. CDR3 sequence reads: CASALHGGETQYF. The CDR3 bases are TGTGCCAGCGCTCTCCACGGGGGGGAGACCCAGTACTTC.

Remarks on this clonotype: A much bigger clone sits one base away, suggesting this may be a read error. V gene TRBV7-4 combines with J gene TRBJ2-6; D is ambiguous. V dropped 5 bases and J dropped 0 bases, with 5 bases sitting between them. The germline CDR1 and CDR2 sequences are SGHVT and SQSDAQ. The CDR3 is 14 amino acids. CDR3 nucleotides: TGTGCCAGCAGCAATAGCTCTGGGGCCAACGTCCTGACTTTC. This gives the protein CASSNSSGANVLTF.

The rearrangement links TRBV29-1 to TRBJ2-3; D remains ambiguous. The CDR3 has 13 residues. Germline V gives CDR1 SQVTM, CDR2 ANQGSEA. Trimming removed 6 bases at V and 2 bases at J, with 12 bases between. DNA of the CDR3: TGCAGCGTGCATGACGGATTCACAGATACGCAGTATTTT. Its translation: CSVHDGFTDTQYF.

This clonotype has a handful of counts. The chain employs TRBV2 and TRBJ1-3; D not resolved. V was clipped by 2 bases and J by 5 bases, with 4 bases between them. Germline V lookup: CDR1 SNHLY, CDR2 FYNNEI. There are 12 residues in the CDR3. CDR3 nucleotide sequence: TGTGCCAGCAGTGAAAAGAGAAACACCATATATTTT. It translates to CASSEKRNTIYF.

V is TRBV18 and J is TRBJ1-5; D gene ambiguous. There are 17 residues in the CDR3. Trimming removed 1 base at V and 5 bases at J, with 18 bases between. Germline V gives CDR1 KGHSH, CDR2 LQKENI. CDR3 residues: CASSPLSSGMGYQPQHF. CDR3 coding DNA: TGTGCCAGCTCACCACTGTCCTCAGGAATGGGGTATCAGCCCCAGCATTTT.

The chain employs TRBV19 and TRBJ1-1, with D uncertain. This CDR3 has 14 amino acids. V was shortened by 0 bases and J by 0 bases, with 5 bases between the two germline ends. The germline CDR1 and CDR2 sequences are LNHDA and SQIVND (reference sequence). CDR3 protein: CASSIDPLNTEAFF. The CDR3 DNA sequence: TGTGCCAGTAGTATAGATCCCCTGAACACTGAAGCTTTCTTT.

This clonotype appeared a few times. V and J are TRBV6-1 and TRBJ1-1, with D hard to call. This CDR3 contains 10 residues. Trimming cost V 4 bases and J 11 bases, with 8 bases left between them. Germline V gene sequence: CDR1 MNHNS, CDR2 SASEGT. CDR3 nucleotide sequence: TGTGCCAGCAGTGGGGCCGGGGCTTTCTTT. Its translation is CASSGAGAFF.

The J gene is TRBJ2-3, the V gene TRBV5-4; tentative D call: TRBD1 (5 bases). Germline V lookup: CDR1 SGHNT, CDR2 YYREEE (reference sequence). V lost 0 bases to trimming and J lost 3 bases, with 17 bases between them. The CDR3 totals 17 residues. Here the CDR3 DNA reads TGTGCCAGCAGCTTGGGGTCAGGGTCGGGCTGGACAGATACGCAGTATTTT. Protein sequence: CASSLGSGSGWTDTQYF.

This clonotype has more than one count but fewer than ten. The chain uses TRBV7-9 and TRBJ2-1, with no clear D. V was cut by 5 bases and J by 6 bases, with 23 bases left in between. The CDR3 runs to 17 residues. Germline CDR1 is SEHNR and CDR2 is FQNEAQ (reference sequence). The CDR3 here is CASSTLGRSFLLNEQFF. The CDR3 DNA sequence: TGTGCCAGCAGCACGCTCGGACGGTCGTTCCTTCTCAATGAGCAGTTCTTC.

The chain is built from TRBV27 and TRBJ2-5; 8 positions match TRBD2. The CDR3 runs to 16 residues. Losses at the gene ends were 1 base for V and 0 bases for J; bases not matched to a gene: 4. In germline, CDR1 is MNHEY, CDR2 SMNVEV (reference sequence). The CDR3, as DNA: TGTGCCAGCAGTTTATTCGGCGGGGGGCACCAAGAGACCCAGTACTTC. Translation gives CASSLFGGGHQETQYF.

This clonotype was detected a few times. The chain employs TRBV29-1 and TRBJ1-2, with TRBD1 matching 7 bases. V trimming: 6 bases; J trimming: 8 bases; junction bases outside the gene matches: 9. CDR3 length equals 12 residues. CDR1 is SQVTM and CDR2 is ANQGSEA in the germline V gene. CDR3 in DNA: TGCAGCGTCGAGGACAGGCGTGACGGCTACACCTTC. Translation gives CSVEDRRDGYTF.

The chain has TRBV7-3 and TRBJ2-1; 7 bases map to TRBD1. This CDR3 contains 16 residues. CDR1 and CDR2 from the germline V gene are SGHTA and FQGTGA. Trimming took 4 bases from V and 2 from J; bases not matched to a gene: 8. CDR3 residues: CASSWGRQGTYNEQFF. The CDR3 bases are TGTGCCAGCAGCTGGGGACGACAGGGCACCTACAATGAGCAGTTCTTC.

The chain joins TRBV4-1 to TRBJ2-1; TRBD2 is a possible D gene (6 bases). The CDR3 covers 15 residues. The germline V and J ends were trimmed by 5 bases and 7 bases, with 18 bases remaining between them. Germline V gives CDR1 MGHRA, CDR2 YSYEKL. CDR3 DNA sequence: TGCGCCAGCAGCAGGGACCCAGGGAGGCAAAATGAGCAGTTCTTC. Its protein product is CASSRDPGRQNEQFF.

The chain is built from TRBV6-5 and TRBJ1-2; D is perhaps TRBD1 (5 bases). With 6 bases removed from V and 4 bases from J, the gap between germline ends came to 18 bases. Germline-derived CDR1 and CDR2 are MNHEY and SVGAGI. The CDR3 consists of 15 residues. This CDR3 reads CASRVRTGERYGYTF. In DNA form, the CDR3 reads TGTGCCAGCAGGGTCCGTACGGGGGAACGCTATGGCTACACCTTC.

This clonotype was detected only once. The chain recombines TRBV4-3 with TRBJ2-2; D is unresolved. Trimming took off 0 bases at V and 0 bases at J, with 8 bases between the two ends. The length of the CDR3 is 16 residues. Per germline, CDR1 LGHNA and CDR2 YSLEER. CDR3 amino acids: CASSQDRAANTGELFF. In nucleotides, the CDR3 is TGCGCCAGCAGCCAAGACCGGGCAGCGAACACCGGGGAGCTGTTTTTT.

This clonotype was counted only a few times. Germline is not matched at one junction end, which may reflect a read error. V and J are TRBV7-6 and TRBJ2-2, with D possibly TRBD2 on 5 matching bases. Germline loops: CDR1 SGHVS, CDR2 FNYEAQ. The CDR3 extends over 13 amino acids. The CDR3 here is CASSVRGSGELFF. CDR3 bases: TGTGCTAGCAGCGTAAGAGGGTCCGGGGAGCTGTTTTTT.

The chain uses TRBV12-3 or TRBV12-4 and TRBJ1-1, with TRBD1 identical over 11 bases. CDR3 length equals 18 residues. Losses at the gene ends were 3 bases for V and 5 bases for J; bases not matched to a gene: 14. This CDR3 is CASSFFYLGQGAGTEAFF. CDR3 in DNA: TGTGCCAGCAGTTTCTTTTACCTAGGACAGGGGGCGGGAACTGAAGCTTTCTTT.

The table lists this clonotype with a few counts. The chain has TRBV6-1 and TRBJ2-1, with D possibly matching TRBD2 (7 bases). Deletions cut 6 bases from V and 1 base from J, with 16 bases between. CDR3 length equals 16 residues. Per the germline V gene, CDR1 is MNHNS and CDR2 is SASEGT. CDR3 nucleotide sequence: TGTGCCAGCAGAGCCCTTGGGGGGGCGTCCTACAATGAGCAGTTCTTC. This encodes CASRALGGASYNEQFF.

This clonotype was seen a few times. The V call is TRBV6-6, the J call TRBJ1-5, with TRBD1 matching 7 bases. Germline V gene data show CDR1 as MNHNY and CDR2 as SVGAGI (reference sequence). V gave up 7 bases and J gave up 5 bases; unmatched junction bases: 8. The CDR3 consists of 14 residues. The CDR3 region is CASNNRGSDQPQHF. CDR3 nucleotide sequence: TGTGCCAGCAACAACAGGGGCTCCGATCAGCCCCAGCATTTT.

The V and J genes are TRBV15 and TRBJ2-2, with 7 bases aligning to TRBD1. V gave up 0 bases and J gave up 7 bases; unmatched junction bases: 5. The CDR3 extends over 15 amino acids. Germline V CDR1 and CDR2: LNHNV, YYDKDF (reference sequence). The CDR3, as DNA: TGTGCCACCAGCAGAGATCGAGGGGGCGTCGGGGAGCTGTTTTTT. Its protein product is CATSRDRGGVGELFF.

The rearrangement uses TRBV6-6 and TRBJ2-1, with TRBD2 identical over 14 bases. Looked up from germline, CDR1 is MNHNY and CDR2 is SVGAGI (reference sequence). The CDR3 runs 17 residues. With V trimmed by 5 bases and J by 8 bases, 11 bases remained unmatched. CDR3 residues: CASSPGLAGVLGYEQFF. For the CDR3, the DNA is TGTGCCAGCAGTCCGGGACTAGCGGGGGTCCTAGGGTATGAGCAGTTCTTC.

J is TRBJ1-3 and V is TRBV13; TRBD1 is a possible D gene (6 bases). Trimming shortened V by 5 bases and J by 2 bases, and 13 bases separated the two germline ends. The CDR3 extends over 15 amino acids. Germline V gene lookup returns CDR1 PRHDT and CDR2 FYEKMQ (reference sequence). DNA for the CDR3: TGTGCCAGCAGCAGGGGGACGGCTGCTGGAAACACCATATATTTT. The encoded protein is CASSRGTAAGNTIYF. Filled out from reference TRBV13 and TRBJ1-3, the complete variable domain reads AAGVIQSPRHLIKEKRETATLKCYPIPRHDTVYWYQQGPGQDPQFLISFYEKMQSDKGSIPDRFSAQQFSDYHSELNMSSLELGDSALYFCASSRGTAAGNTIYFGEGSWLTVV.

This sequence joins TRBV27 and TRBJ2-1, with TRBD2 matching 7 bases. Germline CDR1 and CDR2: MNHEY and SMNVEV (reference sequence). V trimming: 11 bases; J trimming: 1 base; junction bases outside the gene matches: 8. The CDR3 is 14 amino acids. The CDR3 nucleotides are TGTGCCGTCCTAGCGGTACCATCCTACAATGAGCAGTTCTTC. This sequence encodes CAVLAVPSYNEQFF.

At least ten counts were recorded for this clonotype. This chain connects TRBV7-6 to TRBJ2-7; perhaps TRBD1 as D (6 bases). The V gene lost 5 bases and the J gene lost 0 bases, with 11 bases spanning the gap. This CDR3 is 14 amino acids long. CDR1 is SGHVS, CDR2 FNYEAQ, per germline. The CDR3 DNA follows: TGTGCCAGCAGCCCGCAGGGGTCCTCCTACGAGCAGTACTTC. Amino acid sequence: CASSPQGSSYEQYF.

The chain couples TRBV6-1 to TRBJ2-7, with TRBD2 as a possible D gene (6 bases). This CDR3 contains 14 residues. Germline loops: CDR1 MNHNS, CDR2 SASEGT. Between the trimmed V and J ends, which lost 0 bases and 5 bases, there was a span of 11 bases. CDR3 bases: TGTGCCAGCAGTGAAGCGGAGGGACCTGACGAGCAGTACTTC. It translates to CASSEAEGPDEQYF.

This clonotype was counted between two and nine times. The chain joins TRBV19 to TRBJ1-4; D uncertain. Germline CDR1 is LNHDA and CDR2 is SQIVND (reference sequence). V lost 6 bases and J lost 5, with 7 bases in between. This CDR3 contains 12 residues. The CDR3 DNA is TGTGCCAGTAGGCAGAGCAATGAAAAACTGTTTTTT. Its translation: CASRQSNEKLFF.

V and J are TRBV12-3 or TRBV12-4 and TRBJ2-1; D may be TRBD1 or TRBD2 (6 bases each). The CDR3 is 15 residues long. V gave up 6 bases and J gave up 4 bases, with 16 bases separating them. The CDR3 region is CASRGSGGTYNEQFF. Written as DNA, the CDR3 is TGTGCCAGCAGGGGTAGTGGGGGGACATACAATGAGCAGTTCTTC.

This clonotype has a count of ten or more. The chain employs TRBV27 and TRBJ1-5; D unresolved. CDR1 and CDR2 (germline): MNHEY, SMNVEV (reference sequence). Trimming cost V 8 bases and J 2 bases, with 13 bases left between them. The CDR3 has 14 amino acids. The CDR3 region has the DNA TGTGCCAGCTCCTCGGGAGAGGGCAATCAGCCCCAGCATTTT. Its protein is CASSSGEGNQPQHF.

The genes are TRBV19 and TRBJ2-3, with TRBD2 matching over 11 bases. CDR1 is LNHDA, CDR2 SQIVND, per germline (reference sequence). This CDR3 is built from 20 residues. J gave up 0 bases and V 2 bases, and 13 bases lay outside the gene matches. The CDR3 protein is CASSIKGGLAGSRSTDTQYF. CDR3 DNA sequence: TGTGCCAGTAGTATAAAGGGAGGACTAGCGGGTTCCCGTAGCACAGATACGCAGTATTTT. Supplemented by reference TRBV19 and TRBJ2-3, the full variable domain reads DGGITQSPKYLFRKEGQNVTLSCEQNLNHDAMYWYRQDPGQGLRLIYYSQIVNDFQKGDIAEGYSVSREKKESFPLTVTSAQKNPTAFYLCASSIKGGLAGSRSTDTQYFGPGTRLTVL.